Below are 10 T cell receptor beta chains sequenced from a single sample in a study of memory CD4+ T cells and cytomegalovirus serostatus. Single viable CD3+CD4+CD8-CD45RO+ cells were sorted as the memory CD4+ T cells. Data came from immunoSEQ multiplex PCR; TCRdb stores just in-frame clones and leaves some out. The table has 80,000 or so clones, about 78% seen once. Sequencing was performed on memory CD4+ T cells from blood. The receptors shown here come from an adult in good health and CMV-seropositive.

Concerning this clone: One end of the junction fails to match germline, which may point to a read error. The rearrangement links TRBV5-1 to TRBJ1-1; D gene uncertain. This CDR3 is built from 13 residues. From germline, CDR1 is SGHRS and CDR2 YFSETQ. CDR3 sequence reads: CASNLVGNTEAFF. CDR3 coding DNA: TGCGCCAGCAACTTGGTTGGGAACACTGAAGCTTTCTTT.

This chain uses TRBV7-7 with TRBJ1-4; D is perhaps TRBD1 (6 bases). Trimming left V 5 bases short and J 7 bases short, with 14 bases between. The CDR3 runs to 14 residues. Germline CDR1 SSHAT, CDR2 FNYEAQ (reference sequence). DNA of the CDR3: TGTGCCAGCAGCCCCGGCGGGGGCCGTGAAAAACTGTTTTTT. Amino acids: CASSPGGGREKLFF.

This clone was recorded a few times. The chain combines TRBV2 with TRBJ1-1; 7 bases agree with TRBD1. The V and J ends lost 1 base and 5 bases, in that order; junction bases with no gene match: 7. The length of the CDR3 is 15 residues. Germline CDR1 SNHLY, CDR2 FYNNEI. CDR3 region: CASSEDPGGDTEAFF. The CDR3 nucleotides read TGTGCCAGCAGTGAAGACCCAGGGGGGGATACTGAAGCTTTCTTT.

This clone was detected only a few times. The rearrangement uses TRBV7-2 and TRBJ2-2; D gene unclear. Deletions cut 5 bases from V and 0 bases from J, with 7 bases between. This CDR3 comprises 14 residues. Germline loops: CDR1 SGHTA, CDR2 FQGNSA. The CDR3 is CASSRLPNTGELFF. DNA of the CDR3: TGTGCCAGCAGCCGTCTCCCGAACACCGGGGAGCTGTTTTTT.

The rearrangement joins TRBV5-1 to TRBJ1-3; the D gene is possibly TRBD1 (5 bases). The germline CDR1 and CDR2 sequences are SGHRS and YFSETQ. The CDR3 totals 16 residues. The V end was cut by 0 bases, the J end by 4 bases, with 14 bases between. Here the CDR3 DNA reads TGCGCCAGCAGCTTGGTCTCGTCCTGGGACGGAAACACCATATATTTT. The encoded protein is CASSLVSSWDGNTIYF.

The chain employs TRBV7-2 and TRBJ2-2, with unresolved D. CDR1 and CDR2 from the germline V gene are SGHTA and FQGNSA. This CDR3 has 16 amino acids. The germline V and J ends were trimmed by 2 bases and 7 bases, with 17 bases remaining between them. For the CDR3, the DNA is TGTGCCAGCAGCTTAAATTACCCCGGACCCAACGGGGAGCTGTTTTTT. Encoded protein: CASSLNYPGPNGELFF.

The chain has TRBV7-9 and TRBJ1-6; 8 nucleotides align to TRBD1. Trimming cost V 2 bases and J 14 bases; bases outside gene matches: 8. CDR1 SEHNR and CDR2 FQNEAQ come from the germline V gene (reference sequence). This CDR3 contains 14 residues. The CDR3 DNA is TGTGCCAGCAGCTTATTGTCTGAACAGGGGGCCCTCCACTTT. Residues: CASSLLSEQGALHF.

Comment on this clone: The germline gene is not matched at one end of the junction; a read error may be the cause. Other DNA variants within this sample encode the same CDR3. The chain joins TRBV5-6 to TRBJ1-2, with 7 bases that match TRBD1. In germline, CDR1 is SGHDT, CDR2 YYEEEE. The CDR3 runs to 14 residues. The CDR3 spells CASSNTGANYGYTF. DNA for the CDR3: TGTGCTAGCAGCAACACAGGGGCTAACTACGGCTACACCTTC.

The V call is TRBV7-9, the J call TRBJ2-1; 10 positions agree with TRBD2. Germline CDR1 SEHNR, CDR2 FQNEAQ (reference sequence). V gave up 5 bases and J gave up 1 base; unmatched junction bases: 14. The CDR3 is 19 amino acids. CDR3 in amino acids: CASSPEWGVSGGSYNEQFF. In DNA, the CDR3 is TGTGCCAGCAGCCCCGAGTGGGGGGTTAGCGGGGGGTCCTACAATGAGCAGTTCTTC.

This clone was picked up one time. The rearrangement joins TRBV5-4 to TRBJ1-2; tentatively, D is TRBD1 (6 bases). The germline V and J ends were trimmed by 2 bases and 6 bases, with 11 bases remaining between them. Germline CDR1 SGHNT, CDR2 YYREEE (reference sequence). CDR3 length equals 13 residues. The CDR3 protein is CASSFEGGDGYTF. CDR3 DNA sequence: TGTGCCAGCAGCTTCGAGGGGGGGGATGGCTACACCTTC.